The clone carrying this T cell receptor (beta chain) was detected a few times. As yet, its antigen is unknown. TCR cDNA, made by 5'RACE template switching, carried an added universal primer site and UMIs. TCRdb analysed the 5' RACE reads with MiXCR anew, one entry per CDR3 protein. The sample carries 360,000 or so distinct CDR3 sequences, approximately 10% recorded once. This entry belongs to a study of T cells after yellow fever vaccination. Study-wide points: Abundant contaminating clonotypes from the bulk population could appear in FACS-sorted repertoires.

The CDR3 spans 13 residues. Germline CDR1 is DFQATT and CDR2 is SNEGSKA (reference sequence). Trimming cost V 4 bases and J 0 bases, with 7 bases left between them. The receptor comes from a man aged 18-30 years who received the YFV17D yellow fever vaccine. This chain links TRBV20-1 with TRBJ1-3; no reliable D call. This sample comprised PBMCs, obtained on the day of the first yellow fever vaccination. CDR3 sequence reads: CSAKAFSGNTIYF. The CDR3 DNA reads as TGCAGTGCTAAGGCCTTCTCTGGAAACACCATATATTTT.